Listed below are T cell receptor beta chains from one sample, sequenced in a study of blood T cell repertoires in COVID-19. Profiled with immunoSEQ multiplex PCR; TCRdb holds only in-frame clones, not every one. This repertoire shows some 340,000 clones, around 83% found once; its top ten account for about 5.4%. The sample was PBMCs or T cells enriched from blood (not recorded which). Source of these receptors: a woman aged 50 to 60 who had recovered from COVID-19. Both conserved end residues are part of each CDR3. A D gene is named only where the DNA matches it firmly. Clone size appears in some rows only: once, few, many, or a class for an expanded clone.

size: .
J: TRBJ1-1
D: .
V: TRBV28
DNA: TGTGCCAGCAGTTTATCCGCCGGGCGGGGGACTGAAGCTTTCTTT
CDR3: CASSLSAGRGTEAFF

size: .
J: TRBJ1-1
D: .
V: TRBV25-1
DNA: TGTGCCAGCAGTGAAATCGACAGAGAGAACACTGAAGCTTTCTTT
CDR3: CASSEIDRENTEAFF

size: .
J: TRBJ1-1
D: TRBD1
V: TRBV19
DNA: TGTGCCAGTAGTATATTCGGGACAGACCCGTGGGTAGCTTTCTTT
CDR3: CASSIFGTDPWVAFF

size: .
J: TRBJ1-5
D: .
V: TRBV15
DNA: TGTGCCACCAGCAGACAGGATAGCAATCAGCCCCAGCATTTT
CDR3: CATSRQDSNQPQHF

size: .
J: TRBJ2-1
D: .
V: TRBV21-1
DNA: TGTGCCAGCAGCACCCTCCGGGTCAATGAGCAGTTCTTC
CDR3: CASSTLRVNEQFF

size: .
J: TRBJ1-5
D: .
V: TRBV10-3
DNA: TGTGCCATCAGGGGGGGAGGGGCGAGCAATCAGCCCCAGCATTTT
CDR3: CAIRGGGASNQPQHF

size: .
J: TRBJ2-2
D: .
V: TRBV6-5
DNA: TGTGCCACCCTGGGGGGGAACACCGGGGAGCTGTTTTTT
CDR3: CATLGGNTGELFF

size: .
J: TRBJ2-2
D: .
V: TRBV7-2
DNA: TGTGCCAGCAGCCCCCCTCCACTCACCGGGGAGCTGTTTTTT
CDR3: CASSPPPLTGELFF

size: few
J: TRBJ2-1
D: TRBD2
V: TRBV2
DNA: TGTGCCAGCAGTGACGGGACTACATTTTACAATGAGCAGTTCTTC
CDR3: CASSDGTTFYNEQFF

size: .
J: TRBJ2-3
D: TRBD2
V: TRBV30
DNA: TGTGCCTGCCGTGTGAGCGGGAGGGTGGATACGCAGTATTTT
CDR3: CACRVSGRVDTQYF

size: .
J: TRBJ1-1
D: .
V: TRBV30
DNA: TGTGCCTGGAGTCAAACGGTTCACACTGAAGCTTTCTTT
CDR3: CAWSQTVHTEAFF

size: .
J: TRBJ1-5
D: TRBD1
V: TRBV19
DNA: TGTGCCAGTAGTTGGACAGGGGGCAATCAGCCCCAGCATTTT
CDR3: CASSWTGGNQPQHF

size: .
J: TRBJ1-5
D: TRBD1
V: TRBV15
DNA: TGTGCCACCAGCATTTCCGACAGGGTCAATCAGCCCCAGCATTTT
CDR3: CATSISDRVNQPQHF

size: .
J: TRBJ1-3
D: .
V: TRBV7-2
DNA: TGTGCCAGCAGCCGGCGGGGGTCTGGAAACACCATATATTTT
CDR3: CASSRRGSGNTIYF

size: .
J: TRBJ1-1
D: TRBD1
V: TRBV9
DNA: TGTGCCAGCAGCGCGGGGACAGGGTTGAACACTGAAGCTTTCTTT
CDR3: CASSAGTGLNTEAFF

size: .
J: TRBJ1-4
D: .
V: TRBV6-5
DNA: TGTGCCAGCAGTTACTCGCAGGCCCCGAGGGAGGAAAAACTGTTTTTT
CDR3: CASSYSQAPREEKLFF

size: .
J: TRBJ1-4
D: TRBD1
V: TRBV4-1
DNA: TGCGCCAGCAGCCCCCGGCCGACAGGGGAGTTTGGAAAACTGTTTTTT
CDR3: CASSPRPTGEFGKLFF

size: .
J: TRBJ2-7
D: TRBD2
V: TRBV28
DNA: TGTGCCAGCAGTTTATCCCTAGCGGGAGTCTACGAGCAGTACTTC
CDR3: CASSLSLAGVYEQYF

size: .
J: TRBJ1-1
D: .
V: TRBV11-1
DNA: TGTGCCAGCAGCTTGGAGACGGTCGTGAACACTGAAGCTTTCTTT
CDR3: CASSLETVVNTEAFF

size: .
J: TRBJ2-1
D: .
V: TRBV2
DNA: TGTGCCTACGTTGGCCGTTCCTACAATGAGCAGTTCTTC
CDR3: CAYVGRSYNEQFF